This T cell receptor beta chain was sequenced for a study of tumor-infiltrating lymphocytes in primary liver carcinoma. Study background: About 3.65 to 8 million productive TCRbeta reads were obtained from the samples, with similar numbers across tissue types. Study-wide results and limits: Tumors had a significantly higher top-250-clone fraction than blood (p = 0.039).

Between about 18 and 33 mg of unsorted bulk tissue served as the source from which RNA and DNA were co-extracted. Those sampled were patients whose primary liver carcinoma was treated by surgical resection. Patients were treatment-naive with chronic HBV infection. Germline CDR1 SGHKS, CDR2 YYEKEE (reference sequence). The CDR3 has 15 amino acids. As concerns this clonotype: Its antigen is not known. Possible read error: a much larger clone is one base away.

A constant-region primer served to make TCR beta cDNA from approximately 490 ng total RNA. Libraries of TCR beta came from three nested multiplex PCR rounds with slightly modified ARM-PCR. Two initial PCR rounds of around 9 cycles each paired TRBV1-TRBV30 forward primers with a C-beta reverse primer. TCRdb re-called the multiplex PCR reads with MiXCR, one entry per CDR3 protein. The repertoire has approximately 92,000 distinct CDR3 sequences, about 73% of them found once; the top ten carry under 30%. The chain uses TRBV5-5 and TRBJ2-7, with 9 bases aligning to TRBD2. Input material: tumor-adjacent normal liver tissue. This clonotype originated in a man aged 35-49 years with primary liver carcinoma and hepatitis B virus infection. CDR3 protein: CAGSLAGQNSYEQYF. CDR3 DNA sequence: TGTGCCGGCAGCCTAGCGGGACAGAACTCCTACGAGCAGTACTTC.